This is a list of T cell receptor beta chains from one sample in a study of PD-1 blockade in classical Hodgkin lymphoma. Libraries were prepared by immunoSEQ multiplex PCR; TCRdb keeps only in-frame clonotypes and omits some of them. The data contain approximately 61,000 clones, 85% to 90% of them singletons. This specimen consisted of peripheral blood mononuclear cells (PBMCs), obtained at baseline. The origin of the receptors is a human donor with classical Hodgkin lymphoma. Both conserved end residues are part of each CDR3. D genes are given only for firm matches. The size of a clone is reported for some rows only, either as once, few or many, or as a class for expanded clones.

J gene: TRBJ2-7
V gene: TRBV7-9
clone size: .
D gene: TRBD1
CDR3 length: 15
CDR3 protein: CASSLTRDRGYEQYF
CDR3 DNA: TGTGCCAGCAGTCTCACGCGTGACAGGGGCTACGAGCAGTACTTC

J gene: TRBJ1-1
V gene: TRBV6-1
clone size: .
D gene: .
CDR3 length: 15
CDR3 protein: CASSEDWDSGTEAFF
CDR3 DNA: TGTGCCAGCAGTGAGGACTGGGATTCGGGCACTGAAGCTTTCTTT

J gene: TRBJ2-6
V gene: TRBV7-3
clone size: .
D gene: TRBD1
CDR3 length: 17
CDR3 protein: CASSLGQGPSGANVLTF
CDR3 DNA: TGTGCCAGCAGCTTAGGACAGGGACCCTCTGGGGCCAACGTCCTGACTTTC

J gene: TRBJ2-5
V gene: TRBV7-2
clone size: .
D gene: .
CDR3 length: 15
CDR3 protein: CASSLSVGGQETQYF
CDR3 DNA: TGTGCCAGCAGCTTATCCGTTGGGGGACAAGAGACCCAGTACTTC

J gene: TRBJ2-1
V gene: TRBV7-8
clone size: .
D gene: .
CDR3 length: 11
CDR3 protein: CASSFGNEQFF
CDR3 DNA: TGTGCCAGCAGCTTCGGCAATGAGCAGTTCTTC

J gene: TRBJ1-2
V gene: TRBV2
clone size: once
D gene: .
CDR3 length: 13
CDR3 protein: CASKFRPGDGYTF
CDR3 DNA: TGTGCCAGCAAGTTTAGGCCCGGTGATGGCTACACCTTC

J gene: TRBJ1-5
V gene: TRBV10-3
clone size: once
D gene: .
CDR3 length: 14
CDR3 protein: CAISEESGNQPQHF
CDR3 DNA: TGTGCCATCAGTGAGGAATCGGGAAATCAGCCCCAGCATTTT

J gene: TRBJ1-1
V gene: TRBV6-4
clone size: .
D gene: .
CDR3 length: 13
CDR3 protein: CASSVQSFTEAFF
CDR3 DNA: TGTGCCAGCAGTGTGCAAAGTTTCACTGAAGCTTTCTTT

J gene: TRBJ2-2
V gene: TRBV2
clone size: few
D gene: .
CDR3 length: 15
CDR3 protein: CASSSGRISPGELFF
CDR3 DNA: TGTGCCAGCAGTTCCGGACGGATCTCTCCCGGGGAGCTGTTTTTT

J gene: TRBJ2-7
V gene: TRBV7-8
clone size: .
D gene: TRBD1
CDR3 length: 17
CDR3 protein: CASSTRSPGQGAYEQYF
CDR3 DNA: TGTGCCAGCAGCACTAGAAGCCCGGGACAGGGGGCCTACGAGCAGTACTTC

J gene: TRBJ2-1
V gene: TRBV4-1
clone size: .
D gene: .
CDR3 length: 15
CDR3 protein: CASSQFGIAFNEQFF
CDR3 DNA: TGCGCCAGCAGCCAATTCGGGATTGCTTTTAATGAGCAGTTCTTC

J gene: TRBJ1-2
V gene: TRBV30
clone size: .
D gene: .
CDR3 length: 12
CDR3 protein: CVVHPEGDGYTF
CDR3 DNA: TGTGTCGTACATCCCGAGGGGGATGGCTACACCTTC

J gene: TRBJ2-3
V gene: TRBV2
clone size: .
D gene: .
CDR3 length: 15
CDR3 protein: CASSNSGPLTDTQYF
CDR3 DNA: TGTGCCAGCAGTAATAGCGGTCCTCTCACAGATACGCAGTATTTT

J gene: TRBJ1-5
V gene: TRBV6-1
clone size: .
D gene: .
CDR3 length: 17
CDR3 protein: CASSVQGNGVSGQPQHF
CDR3 DNA: TGTGCCAGCAGTGTCCAGGGAAACGGGGTTTCGGGTCAGCCCCAGCATTTT

J gene: TRBJ2-6
V gene: TRBV19
clone size: .
D gene: .
CDR3 length: 15
CDR3 protein: CASSILLVGANVLTF
CDR3 DNA: TGTGCCAGTAGTATTCTCTTGGTGGGGGCCAACGTCCTGACTTTC

J gene: TRBJ2-2
V gene: TRBV27
clone size: .
D gene: .
CDR3 length: 15
CDR3 protein: CASSLRNGGTGELFF
CDR3 DNA: TGTGCCAGCAGTTTGAGAAACGGGGGAACCGGGGAGCTGTTTTTT

J gene: TRBJ2-3
V gene: TRBV27
clone size: .
D gene: .
CDR3 length: 15
CDR3 protein: CASSSRDSRGRGQYF
CDR3 DNA: TGTGCCAGTTCTTCCCGGGACTCCCGGGGGAGAGGGCAGTATTTT

J gene: TRBJ2-4
V gene: TRBV27
clone size: .
D gene: .
CDR3 length: 14
CDR3 protein: CASSLVGGENIQYF
CDR3 DNA: TGTGCCAGCAGTTTGGTGGGGGGTGAAAACATTCAGTACTTC

J gene: TRBJ2-3
V gene: TRBV5-1
clone size: .
D gene: TRBD2
CDR3 length: 15
CDR3 protein: CASQRAGEGTDTQYF
CDR3 DNA: TGCGCCAGTCAAAGAGCGGGGGAGGGCACAGATACGCAGTATTTT

J gene: TRBJ2-7
V gene: TRBV15
clone size: .
D gene: TRBD1
CDR3 length: 13
CDR3 protein: CATSGQGGEQQYF
CDR3 DNA: TGTGCCACCAGCGGACAGGGTGGGGAGCAGCAGTACTTC

J gene: TRBJ2-7
V gene: TRBV9
clone size: .
D gene: .
CDR3 length: 16
CDR3 protein: CASSVNAGQQNYEQYF
CDR3 DNA: TGTGCCAGCAGCGTTAATGCCGGACAGCAGAACTACGAGCAGTACTTC

J gene: TRBJ2-7
V gene: TRBV10-3
clone size: once
D gene: .
CDR3 length: 11
CDR3 protein: CAISPAYEQYF
CDR3 DNA: TGTGCCATCAGTCCCGCCTACGAGCAGTACTTC

J gene: TRBJ1-4
V gene: TRBV28
clone size: .
D gene: .
CDR3 length: 15
CDR3 protein: CASSFGGSFDEKLFF
CDR3 DNA: TGTGCCAGCAGTTTTGGAGGTTCATTCGATGAAAAACTGTTTTTT

J gene: TRBJ2-1
V gene: TRBV9
clone size: .
D gene: .
CDR3 length: 17
CDR3 protein: CASSVGPGASLYNEQFF
CDR3 DNA: TGTGCCAGCAGCGTAGGACCGGGGGCTTCCCTCTACAATGAGCAGTTCTTC

J gene: TRBJ1-3
V gene: TRBV29-1
clone size: once
D gene: .
CDR3 length: 12
CDR3 protein: CSVGHLGNTIYF
CDR3 DNA: TGCAGCGTTGGACATCTTGGAAACACCATATATTTT

J gene: TRBJ2-2
V gene: TRBV27
clone size: once
D gene: .
CDR3 length: 13
CDR3 protein: CASSLSVAGELFF
CDR3 DNA: TGTGCCAGCAGTTTAAGCGTAGCCGGGGAGCTGTTTTTT

J gene: TRBJ1-2
V gene: TRBV5-1
clone size: .
D gene: .
CDR3 length: 15
CDR3 protein: CASSPPGGPNYGYTF
CDR3 DNA: TGCGCCAGCAGTCCTCCGGGGGGGCCCAACTATGGCTACACCTTC

J gene: TRBJ1-5
V gene: TRBV30
clone size: .
D gene: .
CDR3 length: 13
CDR3 protein: CAWSVQRNQPQHF
CDR3 DNA: TGTGCCTGGTCGGTACAGCGCAATCAGCCCCAGCATTTT

J gene: TRBJ1-2
V gene: TRBV11-2
clone size: .
D gene: TRBD1
CDR3 length: 17
CDR3 protein: CASSPRAGQGVERGYTF
CDR3 DNA: TGTGCCAGCAGCCCGAGAGCGGGACAGGGAGTAGAGCGTGGCTACACCTTC

J gene: TRBJ1-1
V gene: TRBV11-2
clone size: .
D gene: .
CDR3 length: 14
CDR3 protein: CASSRGGSNTEAFF
CDR3 DNA: TGTGCCAGCAGCCGGGGGGGGTCGAACACTGAAGCTTTCTTT

J gene: TRBJ2-3
V gene: TRBV5-1
clone size: .
D gene: TRBD2
CDR3 length: 21
CDR3 protein: CASSLANKGGLALLSTDTQYF
CDR3 DNA: TGCGCCAGCAGCTTGGCCAATAAGGGGGGACTAGCCCTACTTTCCACAGATACGCAGTATTTT

J gene: TRBJ1-2
V gene: TRBV6-1
clone size: .
D gene: .
CDR3 length: 13
CDR3 protein: CASSEASTYGYTF
CDR3 DNA: TGTGCCAGCAGTGAAGCTTCTACCTATGGCTACACCTTC

J gene: TRBJ1-3
V gene: TRBV5-1
clone size: .
D gene: .
CDR3 length: 14
CDR3 protein: CASSLVGVGNTIYF
CDR3 DNA: TGCGCCAGCAGCTTGGTTGGGGTTGGAAACACCATATATTTT

J gene: TRBJ1-4
V gene: TRBV10-3
clone size: few
D gene: .
CDR3 length: 15
CDR3 protein: CAIGVGPGQGEKLFF
CDR3 DNA: TGTGCCATCGGAGTAGGCCCGGGACAAGGGGAAAAACTGTTTTTT

J gene: TRBJ2-7
V gene: TRBV27
clone size: .
D gene: .
CDR3 length: 11
CDR3 protein: CASSSDSEQYF
CDR3 DNA: TGTGCCAGCAGTTCCGACAGTGAGCAGTACTTC

J gene: TRBJ2-1
V gene: TRBV4-1
clone size: .
D gene: .
CDR3 length: 19
CDR3 protein: CASSQAPLWRRSSYNEQFF
CDR3 DNA: TGCGCCAGCAGCCAAGCCCCCCTCTGGCGGCGGAGCTCCTACAATGAGCAGTTCTTC

J gene: TRBJ2-3
V gene: TRBV2
clone size: .
D gene: .
CDR3 length: 15
CDR3 protein: CASSREGTATDTQYF
CDR3 DNA: TGTGCCAGCAGCCGCGAGGGGACGGCTACGGATACGCAGTATTTT

J gene: TRBJ2-7
V gene: TRBV6-5
clone size: .
D gene: .
CDR3 length: 13
CDR3 protein: CASSDGRPYEQYF
CDR3 DNA: TGTGCCAGCAGTGACGGGCGGCCCTACGAGCAGTACTTC

J gene: TRBJ2-3
V gene: TRBV10-1
clone size: .
D gene: .
CDR3 length: 13
CDR3 protein: CASSGKDADTQYF
CDR3 DNA: TGCGCCAGCAGTGGCAAGGACGCAGATACGCAGTATTTT

J gene: TRBJ1-2
V gene: TRBV5-1
clone size: .
D gene: .
CDR3 length: 12
CDR3 protein: CASSFTGNGYTF
CDR3 DNA: TGCGCCAGCAGCTTCACAGGGAATGGCTACACCTTC

J gene: TRBJ1-1
V gene: TRBV18
clone size: .
D gene: .
CDR3 length: 15
CDR3 protein: CASSPLDPSGTEAFF
CDR3 DNA: TGTGCCAGCTCACCTTTAGATCCCTCGGGCACTGAAGCTTTCTTT

J gene: TRBJ1-2
V gene: TRBV5-6
clone size: .
D gene: TRBD1
CDR3 length: 13
CDR3 protein: CASSLTQGDGYTF
CDR3 DNA: TGTGCCAGCAGCCTTACGCAGGGGGATGGCTACACCTTC

J gene: TRBJ2-3
V gene: TRBV10-1
clone size: .
D gene: .
CDR3 length: 14
CDR3 protein: CASSEQGGTYTQYF
CDR3 DNA: TGCGCCAGCAGTGAACAGGGGGGGACATATACGCAGTATTTT

J gene: TRBJ1-2
V gene: TRBV5-3
clone size: .
D gene: TRBD1
CDR3 length: 13
CDR3 protein: CAKQGGSLYGYTF
CDR3 DNA: TGTGCCAAACAGGGGGGATCTCTCTATGGCTACACCTTC

J gene: TRBJ1-1
V gene: TRBV18
clone size: .
D gene: .
CDR3 length: 17
CDR3 protein: CASSYTDRSMGNTEAFF
CDR3 DNA: TGTGCCAGCTCCTATACAGACAGGTCCATGGGGAACACTGAAGCTTTCTTT

J gene: TRBJ2-7
V gene: TRBV19
clone size: .
D gene: .
CDR3 length: 17
CDR3 protein: CASSVTAVGTDFYEQYF
CDR3 DNA: TGTGCCAGTAGTGTGACCGCAGTCGGGACGGACTTCTACGAGCAGTACTTC

J gene: TRBJ2-4
V gene: TRBV5-6
clone size: .
D gene: TRBD1
CDR3 length: 14
CDR3 protein: CASSLEQGLSIQYF
CDR3 DNA: TGTGCCAGCAGCTTGGAACAGGGGTTGAGCATTCAGTACTTC

J gene: TRBJ1-6
V gene: TRBV2
clone size: .
D gene: .
CDR3 length: 15
CDR3 protein: CASSEAPGFQSPLHF
CDR3 DNA: TGTGCCAGCAGTGAAGCGCCCGGGTTTCAGTCACCCCTCCACTTT

J gene: TRBJ2-6
V gene: TRBV19
clone size: .
D gene: .
CDR3 length: 19
CDR3 protein: CASSIPDRIIFPGANVLTF
CDR3 DNA: TGTGCCAGTAGTATCCCGGACAGAATTATTTTTCCTGGGGCCAACGTCCTGACTTTC

J gene: TRBJ2-1
V gene: TRBV9
clone size: .
D gene: .
CDR3 length: 15
CDR3 protein: CASSPGGGGYNEQFF
CDR3 DNA: TGTGCCAGCAGCCCCGGGGGCGGGGGCTACAATGAGCAGTTCTTC

J gene: TRBJ1-4
V gene: TRBV5-4
clone size: .
D gene: .
CDR3 length: 16
CDR3 protein: CASSLDPGRKNEKLFF
CDR3 DNA: TGTGCCAGCAGCTTGGACCCGGGACGTAAGAATGAAAAACTGTTTTTT